Following are 24 T cell receptor beta chains from one sample sequenced in a study of cytomegalovirus exposure and HLA in healthy donors. Amplification used 60 Vbeta primers and 13 Jbeta primers. The assay was immunoSEQ multiplex PCR, and TCRdb's table has in-frame clones only and misses some. The data show some 150,000 clones, 60% to 80% seen once. Sequencing used PBMCs. The receptors derive from a woman in her twenties or thirties in good health and CMV-seronegative.

The chain carries TRBV7-3 and TRBJ1-2; 9 bases line up with TRBD1. V lost 5 bases to trimming and J lost 6 bases; unmatched junction nucleotides: 4. The CDR3 runs 13 residues. From germline, CDR1 is SGHTA and CDR2 FQGTGA. The CDR3 DNA sequence: TGTGCCAGCAGCCCAGGGACAGGGAATGGCTACACCTTC. Protein sequence: CASSPGTGNGYTF.

This clone was seen a few times. The chain joins TRBV27 to TRBJ1-2; 8 bases are a match to TRBD1. J was trimmed by 8 bases and V by 3 bases; bases with no gene match: 8. The CDR3 totals 14 residues. CDR1 and CDR2 from the germline V gene are MNHEY and SMNVEV (reference sequence). CDR3 region: CASSFRGAGGGYTF. Written as DNA, the CDR3 is TGTGCCAGCAGTTTTAGGGGGGCAGGGGGCGGCTACACCTTC.

This sequence joins TRBV6-5 and TRBJ1-1; tentative D call: TRBD1 (6 bases). Trimming pared 4 bases from V and 10 bases from J, leaving 13 bases between. The CDR3 is made up of 12 amino acids. Germline-derived CDR1 and CDR2 are MNHEY and SVGAGI. The CDR3 protein is CASSSPQGLAFF. CDR3 DNA: TGTGCCAGCAGTTCCCCACAGGGATTAGCTTTCTTT.

The chain combines TRBV5-1 with TRBJ1-1; D gene unclear. Germline CDR1 is SGHRS and CDR2 is YFSETQ. The V and J ends lost 4 bases and 0 bases respectively, with 10 bases between them. This CDR3 has 14 amino acids. DNA for the CDR3: TGCGCCAGCAGCCCCACTACGGTGAACACTGAAGCTTTCTTT. Its protein is CASSPTTVNTEAFF.

This chain joins TRBV4-2 and TRBJ1-2, with 10 bases aligning to TRBD1. Per germline, CDR1 LGHNA and CDR2 YNFKEQ. V was clipped by 3 bases and J by 6 bases; unmatched bases: 7. This CDR3 is 15 amino acids long. Here the CDR3 reads CASSHRDRGIDGYTF. The CDR3 coding sequence is TGTGCCAGCAGCCATAGGGACAGGGGAATCGATGGCTACACCTTC.

CDR3 amino acids: CASSVEAGITDTQYF. The CDR3 DNA reads as TGTGCCAGCAGCGTAGAAGCAGGGATCACAGATACGCAGTATTTT. The V call is TRBV9, the J call TRBJ2-3, with a weak D call TRBD1 (5 bases). From germline, CDR1 is SGDLS and CDR2 YYNGEE. The CDR3 has 15 amino acids. Between the trimmed V and J ends, which lost 0 bases and 2 bases, there was a span of 10 bases.

V is TRBV5-1 and J is TRBJ1-5, with D uncertain. The V gene's germline CDR1 is SGHRS and CDR2 YFSETQ. The CDR3 covers 13 residues. The V end lost 3 bases, the J end lost 2 bases, and 6 bases lay between the germline ends. The CDR3 coding sequence is TGCGCCAGCAGCTGGCCCTGCAATCAGCCCCAGCATTTT. It translates to CASSWPCNQPQHF.

The chain combines TRBV7-8 with TRBJ2-3; no clear D. The CDR3 covers 10 residues. Trimming took off 8 bases at V and 15 bases at J, with 15 bases between the two ends. CDR1 and CDR2 from the germline V gene are SGHVS and FQNEAQ. In nucleotides, the CDR3 is TGTGCCAGCGTCGGGTCCACCCCTTATTTT. Translating gives CASVGSTPYF. The variable domain in full, completed from reference TRBV7-8 and TRBJ2-3, reads GAGVSQSPRYKVAKRGQDVALRCDPISGHVSLFWYQQALGQGPEFLTYFQNEAQLDKSGLPSDRFFAERPEGSVSTLKIQRTQQEDSAVYLCASVGSTPYFGPGTRLTVL.

J is TRBJ1-1 and V is TRBV5-1, with 11 bases matching TRBD1. V gave up 3 bases and J gave up 5 bases; unmatched junction bases: 9. CDR3 size: 16 residues. Germline V gene data show CDR1 as SGHRS and CDR2 as YFSETQ. The CDR3 protein is CASSYGQGALRTEAFF. CDR3 sequence (DNA): TGCGCCAGCAGCTATGGACAGGGGGCGCTGAGAACTGAAGCTTTCTTT.

This clone was seen a single time. In nucleotides, the CDR3 is TGTGCCAGCAGTGAAGTGAGGAGGGACAGGGCGGTAGCCAAAAACATTCAGTACTTC. Translation gives CASSEVRRDRAVAKNIQYF. The chain joins TRBV6-1 to TRBJ2-4; 9 bases map to TRBD1. V trimming: 1 base; J trimming: 0 bases; junction bases outside the gene matches: 10. The CDR3 is made up of 19 amino acids. Germline-derived CDR1 and CDR2 are MNHNS and SASEGT.

V and J are TRBV9 and TRBJ1-5, with 8 bases matching TRBD1. This CDR3 has 15 amino acids. Germline V gene lookup returns CDR1 SGDLS and CDR2 YYNGEE. Unmatched junction bases numbered 5, after V lost 3 bases and J lost 3 bases. The CDR3, as DNA: TGTGCCAGCAGCGGGTCGACAGGGGACAATCAGCCCCAGCATTTT. It yields the protein CASSGSTGDNQPQHF.

This clone has just a few counts. The chain carries TRBV19 and TRBJ1-4; 9 bases are a match to TRBD1. This CDR3 is 15 amino acids long. The germline CDR1 and CDR2 sequences are LNHDA and SQIVND (reference sequence). Trimming took 5 bases from V and 10 from J; bases not matched to a gene: 11. The CDR3 nucleotides read TGTGCCAGTAGTCCCACCATCGGACAGGGGCGAAAACTGTTTTTT. This translates into CASSPTIGQGRKLFF.

The V gene is TRBV19, the J gene TRBJ1-4; perhaps TRBD1 as D (6 bases). The length of the CDR3 is 15 residues. Trimming left V 7 bases short and J 10 bases short, with 22 bases between. CDR1 is LNHDA and CDR2 is SQIVND in the germline V gene (reference sequence). CDR3 in DNA: TGTGCCAGTAACCTGGGTGGGGGCCCGTCCGGAAAACTGTTTTTT. This translates into CASNLGGGPSGKLFF.

Only a few counts were recorded for this clone. The V call is TRBV5-1, the J call TRBJ2-7, with 8 positions matching TRBD2. From germline, CDR1 is SGHRS and CDR2 YFSETQ. After removal of 4 bases from V and 5 bases from J, the junction contained 8 bases not matched to a gene. The CDR3 spans 14 residues. In DNA form, the CDR3 reads TGCGCCAGCAGCCCGGGGGGGACCCCGCACGAGCAGTACTTC. This encodes CASSPGGTPHEQYF.

V gene TRBV19 combines with J gene TRBJ2-5, with 11 bases lining up with TRBD1. This CDR3 contains 15 residues. The ends lost 3 bases at V and 7 bases at J; junction bases unmatched: 7. Germline V gene sequence: CDR1 LNHDA, CDR2 SQIVND (reference sequence). The CDR3, as DNA: TGTGCCAGTAGTATCGGGACAGGGGGTGGCGGGACCCAGTACTTC. This encodes CASSIGTGGGGTQYF.

The rearrangement uses TRBV12-5 and TRBJ2-7; the match to TRBD2 covers 11 bases. The CDR3 is 15 amino acids. The germline gives CDR1 LGHNT, CDR2 FRNRAP. J lost 4 bases, V lost 7 bases, and 9 bases had no gene match. CDR3 sequence (DNA): TGTGCTAGTGCCGTAGGTAGCGGGGGGGGGTACGAGCAGTACTTC. Translation: CASAVGSGGGYEQYF.

V gene TRBV6-1 combines with J gene TRBJ2-7; 9 positions agree with TRBD1. Germline V CDR1 and CDR2: MNHNS, SASEGT. V lost 0 bases and J lost 5; bases outside the gene matches: 8. The CDR3 contains 16 residues. The CDR3 sequence: CASSEAHGTGSHEQYF. The CDR3, as DNA: TGTGCCAGCAGTGAAGCGCACGGGACAGGGTCCCACGAGCAGTACTTC.

As DNA, the CDR3 is TGTGCCAGTAGTATTCAACAGGGATTAAATGAAAAACTGTTTTTT. Its protein product is CASSIQQGLNEKLFF. The genes are TRBV19 and TRBJ1-4; maybe TRBD1 (6 bases). Germline V gene sequence: CDR1 LNHDA, CDR2 SQIVND (reference sequence). With 3 bases removed from V and 5 bases from J, the gap between germline ends came to 13 bases. This CDR3 has 15 amino acids.

The V and J genes are TRBV11-3 and TRBJ2-3; 10 bases fit TRBD2. Trimming at V came to 1 base and at J to 2 bases, leaving 3 bases not matched to a gene. Germline V gene lookup returns CDR1 SGHNT and CDR2 YENEEA. This CDR3 has 16 amino acids. DNA of the CDR3: TGTGCCAGCAGCTTAGGACTAGCGGGCTACACAGATACGCAGTATTTT. Residues: CASSLGLAGYTDTQYF. Combining the CDR3 with reference TRBV11-3 and TRBJ2-3 gives the whole variable domain EAGVVQSPRYKIIEKKQPVAFWCNPISGHNTLYWYLQNLGQGPELLIRYENEEAVDDSQLPKDRFSAERLKGVDSTLKIQPAELGDSAVYLCASSLGLAGYTDTQYFGPGTRLTVL.

V gene TRBV14 combines with J gene TRBJ2-3; 8 bases are a match to TRBD2. This CDR3 is built from 17 residues. Germline CDR1 is SGHDN and CDR2 is FVKESK. The V and J ends lost 1 base and 0 bases, in that order; junction bases with no gene match: 6. CDR3 sequence: CASSQGIGGVSTDTQYF. The CDR3 bases are TGTGCCAGCAGCCAAGGAATCGGGGGGGTAAGCACAGATACGCAGTATTTT.

The chain uses TRBV5-1 and TRBJ2-3; D is ambiguous. Looked up from germline, CDR1 is SGHRS and CDR2 is YFSETQ. Trimming removed 4 bases from V and 5 bases from J, with 14 bases in between. The length of the CDR3 is 14 residues. Here the CDR3 reads CASSPGPERDTQYF. CDR3 bases: TGCGCCAGCAGCCCCGGTCCCGAAAGAGATACGCAGTATTTT.

For this clone: At the DNA level, this CDR3 is encoded by other sequences in the same sample as well. For the CDR3, the DNA is TGTGCCAGTAGCACAGGGGAGGTCAATCAGCCCCAGCATTTT. This sequence encodes CASSTGEVNQPQHF. This chain joins TRBV6-5 and TRBJ1-5; 7 bases are a match to TRBD1. CDR3 size: 14 residues. With V trimmed by 9 bases and J by 3 bases, 8 bases remained unmatched. CDR1 and CDR2 from the germline V gene are MNHEY and SVGAGI.

V usage is TRBV2 and J usage is TRBJ1-2; possible D gene TRBD1, 6 bases. CDR3 length: 15 amino acids. Germline-derived CDR1 and CDR2 are SNHLY and FYNNEI. The V gene lost 0 bases and the J gene lost 4 bases, with 12 bases spanning the gap. CDR3 nucleotide sequence: TGTGCCAGCAGTGAAGCGCTTCGGACAGTCTATGGCTACACCTTC. Translating it yields CASSEALRTVYGYTF.

The chain recombines TRBV27 with TRBJ2-7; 8 positions match TRBD2. Germline V gene sequence: CDR1 MNHEY, CDR2 SMNVEV (reference sequence). J was trimmed by 4 bases and V by 6 bases; bases with no gene match: 11. The CDR3 covers 15 residues. CDR3 bases: TGTGCCAGCAGGTCAGAGGGAAGCGGGGGATACGAGCAGTACTTC. It yields the protein CASRSEGSGGYEQYF.